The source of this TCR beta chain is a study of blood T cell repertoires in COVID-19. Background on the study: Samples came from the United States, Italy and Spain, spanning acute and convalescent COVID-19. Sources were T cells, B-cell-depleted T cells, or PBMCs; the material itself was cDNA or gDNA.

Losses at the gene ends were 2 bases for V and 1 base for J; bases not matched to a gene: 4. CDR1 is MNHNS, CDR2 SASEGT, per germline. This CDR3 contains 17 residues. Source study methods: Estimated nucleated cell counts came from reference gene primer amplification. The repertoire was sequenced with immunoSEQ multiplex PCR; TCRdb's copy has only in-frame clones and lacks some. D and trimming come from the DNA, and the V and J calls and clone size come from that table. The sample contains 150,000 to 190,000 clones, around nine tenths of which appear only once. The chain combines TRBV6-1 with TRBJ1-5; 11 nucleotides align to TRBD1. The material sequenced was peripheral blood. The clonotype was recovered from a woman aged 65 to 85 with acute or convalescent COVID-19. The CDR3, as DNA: TGTGCCAGCAGTGAATTGGACAGGGGGCACAGCAATCAGCCCCAGCATTTT. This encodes CASSELDRGHSNQPQHF.